This T cell receptor (beta chain) was captured by sequencing in a study of control samples from healthy donors and cancer patients. This clone was counted only a few times. Sequencing used immunoSEQ multiplex PCR; TCRdb keeps in-frame clones, though not all of them. The data hold under 150,000 clones, with about 93% observed a single time. This receptor was obtained from a man under 40 in good health. The source material was blood.

CDR3 amino acids: CASSEATGGNSPLHF. CDR3 in DNA: TGTGCCAGCAGTGAAGCGACAGGGGGCAATTCACCCCTCCACTTT. The V call is TRBV2, the J call TRBJ1-6; 10 bases are shared with TRBD1. There are 15 residues in the CDR3. Looked up from germline, CDR1 is SNHLY and CDR2 is FYNNEI. V was pared by 0 bases and J by 7 bases, with 0 bases of the junction left unmatched.